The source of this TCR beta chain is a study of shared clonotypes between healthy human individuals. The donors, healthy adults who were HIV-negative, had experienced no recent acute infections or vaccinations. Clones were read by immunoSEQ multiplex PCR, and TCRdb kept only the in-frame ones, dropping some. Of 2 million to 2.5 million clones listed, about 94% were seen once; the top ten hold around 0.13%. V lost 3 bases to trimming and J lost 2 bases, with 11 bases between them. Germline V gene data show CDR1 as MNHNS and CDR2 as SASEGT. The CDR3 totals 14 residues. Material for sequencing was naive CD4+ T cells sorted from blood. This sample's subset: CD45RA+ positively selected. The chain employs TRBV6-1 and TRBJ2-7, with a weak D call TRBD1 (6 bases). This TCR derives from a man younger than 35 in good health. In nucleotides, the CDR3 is TGTGCCAGCAGTGATTCCGGGACACCCTACGAGCAGTACTTC. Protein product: CASSDSGTPYEQYF.